Included here is one T cell receptor beta chain sequence, with context. Its specificity is unknown. Since a much larger clone is just one base distant, this may be a read error. The data were taken from a study of T-cell reconstitution after alpha-beta-depleted transplantation in children. It was with unique molecular identifiers that the TCRbeta library was prepared. TCRdb redid the calling of the PCR reads with MiXCR, one entry per CDR3 protein. The profile shows hundreds of thousands of distinct CDR3 sequences, 13% of them singletons. Germline CDR1 and CDR2: SQVTM and ANQGSEA. The CDR3 runs to 17 residues. General observations from the study: At one year after transplant, newly produced T cells mostly accounted for T-cell counts and diversity.

Sequenced here: PBMCs, mostly from graft donor cells, sampled 360 days after TCRalphabeta/CD19-depleted stem cell transplant. The V call is TRBV29-1, the J call TRBJ2-6, with 10 bases fitting TRBD2. This TCR derives from a male patient between 5 and 17 years old who had a stem cell transplant for acute myeloid leukemia, so the T cells may come from the graft donor. CDR3 region: CSVGQREGVSGVNVLTF. The CDR3 DNA follows: TGCAGCGTTGGACAGCGGGAGGGTGTTTCTGGGGTCAACGTCCTGACTTTC. Full variable domain (remainder filled in from reference TRBV29-1 and TRBJ2-6): SAVISQKPSRDICQRGTSLTIQCQVDSQVTMMFWYRQQPGQSLTLIATANQGSEATYESGFVIDKFPISRPNLTFSTLTVSNMSPEDSSIYLCSVGQREGVSGVNVLTFGAGSRLTVL.